This passage covers 22 T cell receptor beta chains from one sample sequenced in a study of blood T cell repertoires in COVID-19. The protocol was immunoSEQ multiplex PCR, while the TCRdb copy is restricted to in-frame clones and leaves out a portion. The sample shows about 110,000 clones, 88% of them seen only once. Sequencing was carried out using peripheral blood. All receptors derive from a woman aged 50 to 65 with acute or convalescent COVID-19.

This chain connects TRBV10-1 to TRBJ2-7; 7 nucleotides line up with TRBD2. Per germline, CDR1 WNHNN and CDR2 SYGVQD (reference sequence). This CDR3 has 14 amino acids. The V gene end was trimmed by 4 bases and the J gene end by 3 bases; junction bases not matched to a gene: 6. Here the CDR3 reads CASSGRDYHYEQYF. CDR3 bases: TGCGCCAGCAGTGGTCGGGACTACCACTACGAGCAGTACTTC.

CDR3 sequence (DNA): TGTGCCAGCAGCTTAGATCAGGGACTAGCGGGAGGGGAGACCCAGTACTTC. This sequence encodes CASSLDQGLAGGETQYF. The chain uses TRBV11-2 and TRBJ2-5; TRBD2 matches at 16 bases. CDR1 and CDR2 from the germline V gene are SGHAT and FQNNGV. The CDR3 is 17 residues long. Trimming at V came to 0 bases and at J to 5 bases, leaving 3 bases not matched to a gene.

This chain uses TRBV27 with TRBJ2-5, with 8 bases lining up with TRBD2. V dropped 5 bases and J dropped 1; count of bases not matched to a gene: 9. Germline assignment: CDR1 MNHEY and CDR2 SMNVEV (reference sequence). The CDR3 extends over 16 amino acids. The CDR3 coding sequence is TGTGCCAGCAGTCCCCGTTATCTAGCGGGCCAAGAGACCCAGTACTTC. Translation: CASSPRYLAGQETQYF.

V gene TRBV14 combines with J gene TRBJ2-1, with TRBD2 matching 8 bases. Trimming at V came to 0 bases and at J to 1 base, leaving 5 bases not matched to a gene. The length of the CDR3 is 17 residues. The germline V gene encodes CDR1 SGHDN and CDR2 FVKESK. DNA of the CDR3: TGTGCCAGCAGCCAAGAGTTAGCGGGACCGTCCTACAATGAGCAGTTCTTC. This gives the protein CASSQELAGPSYNEQFF.

The V and J genes are TRBV24-1 and TRBJ1-2; D not resolved. In germline, CDR1 is KGHDR, CDR2 SFDVKD. Trimming pared 6 bases from V and 2 bases from J, leaving 12 bases between. The CDR3 spans 14 residues. The DNA for the CDR3 is TGTGCCACCAGTTCTAATTCTCCAAACTATGGCTACACCTTC. Its protein is CATSSNSPNYGYTF.

The chain carries TRBV2 and TRBJ1-2, with 8 bases aligning to TRBD1. The junction had 2 bases not matched to a gene; V was cut back by 4 bases and J by 4 bases. The CDR3 is 13 amino acids. CDR1 is SNHLY, CDR2 FYNNEI, per germline. This chain's CDR3 is CASSGDRLYGYTF. Written as DNA, the CDR3 is TGTGCCAGCAGTGGGGACAGGCTCTATGGCTACACCTTC.

CDR3 amino acids: CAISEKGQGNSPLHF. The CDR3 DNA reads as TGTGCCATCAGTGAGAAGGGACAGGGAAATTCACCCCTCCACTTT. The V and J genes are TRBV10-3 and TRBJ1-6; TRBD1 aligns across 9 bases. Germline trimming cut 2 bases from V and 7 bases from J; bases unmatched to any gene: 3. Germline V gene lookup returns CDR1 ENHRY and CDR2 SYGVKD. The CDR3 is 15 amino acids.

A single count supports this clone. The rearrangement joins TRBV10-3 to TRBJ2-7, with a weak D call TRBD1 (6 bases). The CDR3 spans 16 residues. Trimming removed 3 bases from V and 5 bases from J, with 20 bases in between. CDR1 and CDR2 from the germline V gene are ENHRY and SYGVKD. CDR3 DNA: TGTGCCATCAGTGACTCTAAGACAGGTCTGGGAGACGAGCAGTACTTC. Translating it yields CAISDSKTGLGDEQYF.

The chain links TRBV19 to TRBJ1-3, with a possible D match to TRBD1 (5 bases). V lost 7 bases to trimming and J lost 2 bases, with 12 bases between them. CDR1 and CDR2 from the germline V gene are LNHDA and SQIVND (reference sequence). The CDR3 has 14 amino acids. CDR3 sequence: CASTEGAAGNTIYF. The CDR3 DNA reads as TGTGCCAGTACTGAAGGGGCAGCTGGAAACACCATATATTTT.

This chain joins TRBV5-1 and TRBJ1-6, with 12 positions matching TRBD1. The length of the CDR3 is 15 residues. CDR1 is SGHRS and CDR2 is YFSETQ in the germline V gene. With 2 bases clipped from V and 10 bases from J, the junction kept 4 bases outside the gene matches. Here the CDR3 reads CASSFRDRGRSPLHF. For the CDR3, the DNA is TGCGCCAGCAGCTTCAGGGACAGGGGGCGATCACCCCTCCACTTT.

The chain has TRBV5-5 and TRBJ2-7; D perhaps matches TRBD2 (6 bases). This CDR3 spans 15 amino acids. With 1 base removed from V and 0 bases from J, the gap between germline ends came to 11 bases. CDR1 SGHKS and CDR2 YYEKEE come from the germline V gene (reference sequence). CDR3 sequence: CASSLSETSSYEQYF. For the CDR3, the DNA is TGTGCCAGCAGCTTGAGTGAGACTAGCTCCTACGAGCAGTACTTC. The full variable domain, its missing parts supplied by reference TRBV5-5 and TRBJ2-7, is DAGVTQSPTHLIKTRGQQVTLRCSPISGHKSVSWYQQVLGQGPQFIFQYYEKEERGRGNFPDRFSARQFPNYSSELNVNALLLGDSALYLCASSLSETSSYEQYFGPGTRLTVT.

The chain carries TRBV21-1 and TRBJ1-2; TRBD1, the D gene given by the table, was not confirmed from the DNA. TRBV21-1 is listed as a pseudogene. The CDR3 totals 15 residues. As DNA, the CDR3 is TGTGCCAGCAGCAAAGGACAGGGGGCGGGCTATGGCTACACCTTC. Protein product: CASSKGQGAGYGYTF.

The CDR3 protein is CASSLWGGANEKLFF. CDR3 DNA: TGTGCCAGCAGTCTCTGGGGAGGGGCTAATGAAAAACTGTTTTTT. This chain links TRBV27 with TRBJ1-4; maybe TRBD1 (5 bases). The CDR3 totals 15 residues. Trimming shortened V by 5 bases and J by 3 bases, and 13 bases separated the two germline ends. Germline V gene lookup returns CDR1 MNHEY and CDR2 SMNVEV (reference sequence).

J is TRBJ2-7 and V is TRBV29-1, with a possible D match to TRBD1 (6 bases). Germline V gene sequence: CDR1 SQVTM, CDR2 ANQGSEA. CDR3 length equals 13 residues. Trimming cost V 4 bases and J 4 bases, with 14 bases left between them. The DNA for the CDR3 is TGCAGCGTTGTCAGGGGTTTAGGGTACGAGCAGTACTTC. Encoded protein: CSVVRGLGYEQYF.

The V call is TRBV19, the J call TRBJ2-7; 8 bases are shared with TRBD1. Per germline, CDR1 LNHDA and CDR2 SQIVND (reference sequence). V shed 2 bases, J shed 2 bases, and the junction held 8 bases outside the gene matches. CDR3 size: 16 residues. CDR3 sequence reads: CASSIILGRGPYEQYF. The CDR3 DNA sequence: TGTGCCAGTAGTATAATTCTGGGCAGGGGGCCCTACGAGCAGTACTTC.

The rearrangement uses TRBV6-4 and TRBJ1-1; tentatively, D is TRBD1 (5 bases). The germline V gene encodes CDR1 MRHNA and CDR2 SNTAGT. This CDR3 comprises 15 residues. V was trimmed by 0 bases and J by 1 base, leaving 9 bases between them. CDR3 bases: TGTGCCAGCAGTGACTCGACGACAGCGAACACTGAAGCTTTCTTT. It is translated as CASSDSTTANTEAFF.

V and J are TRBV6-5 and TRBJ2-6; D not certain. CDR3 length equals 13 residues. Germline values: CDR1 MNHEY, CDR2 SVGAGI. V shed 4 bases and J shed 2 bases, with 3 bases lying between them. The CDR3 reads CASSSPGANVLTF. In nucleotides, the CDR3 is TGTGCCAGCAGTTCTCCTGGGGCCAACGTCCTGACTTTC.

Here the CDR3 DNA reads TGTGCCAGCAGCACTCGACAGGGGGAGCAGTACTTC. Translating it yields CASSTRQGEQYF. The chain employs TRBV11-2 and TRBJ2-7; 8 nucleotides match TRBD1. The V gene's germline CDR1 is SGHAT and CDR2 FQNNGV. The CDR3 sequence is 12 residues long. V was pared by 5 bases and J by 7 bases, with 4 bases of the junction left unmatched.

The rearrangement uses TRBV7-9 and TRBJ2-7; D perhaps matches TRBD1 (7 bases). There are 13 residues in the CDR3. Germline V gene lookup returns CDR1 SEHNR and CDR2 FQNEAQ (reference sequence). V dropped 8 bases and J dropped 6 bases, with 17 bases sitting between them. The CDR3 nucleotides are TGTGCCAGCGGAGGGACAGAGGATCGCGAGCAGTACTTC. It encodes CASGGTEDREQYF. Full variable domain (rest looked up from reference TRBV7-9 and TRBJ2-7): DTGVSQNPRHKITKRGQNVTFRCDPISEHNRLYWYRQTLGQGPEFLTYFQNEAQLEKSRLLSDRFSAERPKGSFSTLEIQRTEQGDSAMYLCASGGTEDREQYFGPGTRLTVT.

The rearrangement links TRBV12-3 or TRBV12-4 to TRBJ2-2; 9 nucleotides line up with TRBD1. After removal of 6 bases from V and 6 bases from J, the junction contained 2 bases not matched to a gene. This CDR3 is built from 13 residues. The DNA of the CDR3 is TGTGCCAGCAGACAGGGGGCTCCCGGGGAGCTGTTTTTT. This sequence encodes CASRQGAPGELFF.

This chain connects TRBV19 to TRBJ2-1, with 8 bases that match TRBD2. CDR1 and CDR2 (germline): LNHDA, SQIVND (reference sequence). V was pared by 3 bases and J by 4 bases, with 5 bases of the junction left unmatched. The CDR3 loop spans 15 amino acids. CDR3 protein: CASSIPSGGYNEQFF. CDR3 sequence (DNA): TGTGCCAGTAGTATCCCCAGCGGGGGTTACAATGAGCAGTTCTTC.

The chain joins TRBV2 to TRBJ1-5; D is perhaps TRBD1 (6 bases). The CDR3 is 15 residues long. Germline V gene lookup returns CDR1 SNHLY and CDR2 FYNNEI. Deletions cut 3 bases from V and 2 bases from J, with 11 bases between. DNA for the CDR3: TGTGCCAGCAGTGAGCAGGGGTTAGGCAATCAGCCCCAGCATTTT. This codes for CASSEQGLGNQPQHF.